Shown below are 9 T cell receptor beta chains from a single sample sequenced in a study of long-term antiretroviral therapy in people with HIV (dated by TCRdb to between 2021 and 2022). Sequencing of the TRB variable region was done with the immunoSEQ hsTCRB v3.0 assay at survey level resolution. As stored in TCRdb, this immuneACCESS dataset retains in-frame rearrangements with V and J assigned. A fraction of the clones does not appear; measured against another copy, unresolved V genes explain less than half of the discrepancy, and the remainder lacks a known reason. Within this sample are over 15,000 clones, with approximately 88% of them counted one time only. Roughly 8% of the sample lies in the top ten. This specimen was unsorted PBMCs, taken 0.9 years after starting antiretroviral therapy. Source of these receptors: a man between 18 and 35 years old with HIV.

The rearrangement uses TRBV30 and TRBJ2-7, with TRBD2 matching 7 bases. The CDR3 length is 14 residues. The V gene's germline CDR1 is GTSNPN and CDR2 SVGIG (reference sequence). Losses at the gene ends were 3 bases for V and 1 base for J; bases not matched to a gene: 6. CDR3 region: CAWSGTGGSYEQYF. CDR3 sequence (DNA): TGTGCCTGGAGCGGGACCGGGGGGTCCTACGAGCAGTACTTC.

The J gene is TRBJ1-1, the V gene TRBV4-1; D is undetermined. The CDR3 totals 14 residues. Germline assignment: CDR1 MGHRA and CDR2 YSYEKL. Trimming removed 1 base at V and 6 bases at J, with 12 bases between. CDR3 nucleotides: TGCGCCAGCAGCCAAGTCCCTGGGAGCCCTGAAGCTTTCTTT. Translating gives CASSQVPGSPEAFF.

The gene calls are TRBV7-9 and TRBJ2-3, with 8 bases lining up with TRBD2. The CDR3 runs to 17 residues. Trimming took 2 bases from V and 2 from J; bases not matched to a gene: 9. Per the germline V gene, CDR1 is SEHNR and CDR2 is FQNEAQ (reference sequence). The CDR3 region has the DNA TGTGCCAGCAGCTTACGGGGGGGGTGGGTTCCCACAGATACGCAGTATTTT. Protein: CASSLRGGWVPTDTQYF.

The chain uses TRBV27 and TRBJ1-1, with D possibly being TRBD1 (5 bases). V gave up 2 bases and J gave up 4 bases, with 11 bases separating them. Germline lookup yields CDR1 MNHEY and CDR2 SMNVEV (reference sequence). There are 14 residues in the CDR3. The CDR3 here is CASSLAERGTEAFF. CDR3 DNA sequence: TGTGCCAGCAGTTTAGCAGAGAGGGGCACTGAAGCTTTCTTT.

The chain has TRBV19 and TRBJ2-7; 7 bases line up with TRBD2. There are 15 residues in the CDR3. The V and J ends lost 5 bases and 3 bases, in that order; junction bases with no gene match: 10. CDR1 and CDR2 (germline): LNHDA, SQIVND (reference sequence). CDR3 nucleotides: TGTGCCAGTAGTGTCACAGCGGGGAAACGCTACGAGCAGTACGTC. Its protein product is CASSVTAGKRYEQYV.

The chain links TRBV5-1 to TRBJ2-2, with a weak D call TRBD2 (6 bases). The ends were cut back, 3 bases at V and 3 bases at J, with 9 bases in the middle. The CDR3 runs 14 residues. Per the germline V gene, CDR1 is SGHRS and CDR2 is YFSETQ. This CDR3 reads CASSSGLDTGELFF. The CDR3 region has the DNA TGCGCCAGCAGCTCGGGACTCGACACCGGGGAGCTGTTTTTT.

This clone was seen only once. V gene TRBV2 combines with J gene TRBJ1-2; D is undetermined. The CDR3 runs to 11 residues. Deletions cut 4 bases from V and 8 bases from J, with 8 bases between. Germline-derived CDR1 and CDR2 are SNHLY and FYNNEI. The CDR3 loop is CASSAGGGYTF. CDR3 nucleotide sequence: TGTGCCAGCAGTGCAGGCGGAGGCTACACCTTC.

The CDR3 region is CASSLMANTEAFF. The CDR3 region has the DNA TGCGCCAGCAGCTTGATGGCGAACACTGAAGCTTTCTTT. The chain combines TRBV5-1 with TRBJ1-1; D uncertain. V dropped 1 base and J dropped 1 base, with 5 bases sitting between them. The germline V gene has CDR1 SGHRS and CDR2 YFSETQ. CDR3 size: 13 residues.

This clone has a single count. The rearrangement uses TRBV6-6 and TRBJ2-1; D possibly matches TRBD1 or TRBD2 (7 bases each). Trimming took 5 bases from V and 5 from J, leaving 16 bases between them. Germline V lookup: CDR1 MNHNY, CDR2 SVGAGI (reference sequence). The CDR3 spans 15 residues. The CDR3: CASSIQGGGDNEQFF. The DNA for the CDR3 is TGTGCCAGCAGTATCCAGGGGGGAGGGGACAATGAGCAGTTCTTC.